Listed here are 15 T cell receptor beta chains from one sample, sequenced in a study of blood T cell repertoires in COVID-19. The method was immunoSEQ multiplex PCR; TCRdb's version includes in-frame clones alone and lacks a portion of them. The top ten clones hold about 14% of a sample with some 150,000 clones, roughly 84% of them seen once. Sequencing input: peripheral blood. The receptors were sampled from an older woman with COVID-19, enrolled during active disease.

This chain connects TRBV14 to TRBJ2-7; 10 bases are shared with TRBD2. V trimming: 4 bases; J trimming: 5 bases; junction bases outside the gene matches: 14. In germline, CDR1 is SGHDN, CDR2 FVKESK. The CDR3 is 17 residues long. This CDR3 is CASSLRGVLAGEDEQYF. The CDR3 DNA reads TGTGCCAGCAGCCTACGGGGTGTTCTAGCGGGAGAGGACGAGCAGTACTTC.

The rearrangement uses TRBV2 and TRBJ1-6, with D possibly matching TRBD1 (5 bases). V was shortened by 6 bases and J by 5 bases, with 11 bases between the two germline ends. This CDR3 has 14 amino acids. Germline V gene lookup returns CDR1 SNHLY and CDR2 FYNNEI. CDR3 amino acids: CASRQATNNSPLHF. CDR3 DNA: TGTGCCAGCAGACAGGCTACTAATAATTCACCCCTCCACTTT.

The rearrangement links TRBV9 to TRBJ1-2; 8 bases match TRBD1. The CDR3 loop spans 14 amino acids. Trimming cost V 3 bases and J 7 bases; bases outside gene matches: 8. CDR1 and CDR2 (germline): SGDLS, YYNGEE. The CDR3 here is CASSDRTGSSGYTF. CDR3 in DNA: TGTGCCAGCAGCGATAGGACAGGGTCAAGTGGCTACACCTTC.

The J gene is TRBJ1-3, the V gene TRBV6-5, with D perhaps matching TRBD1 (6 bases). V lost 4 bases, J lost 0 bases, and 7 bases lay in between. The CDR3 extends over 14 amino acids. Germline assignment: CDR1 MNHEY and CDR2 SVGAGI. The CDR3, as DNA: TGTGCCAGCAGTTCGACAGGCTCTGGAAACACCATATATTTT. Translation gives CASSSTGSGNTIYF.

The chain is built from TRBV3-1 (or the pseudogene TRBV3-2) and TRBJ1-2; no clear D. This CDR3 is 16 amino acids long. Trimming left V 4 bases short and J 5 bases short, with 20 bases between. Germline V gene lookup returns CDR1 LGHDT and CDR2 YNNKEL (reference sequence). The CDR3 coding sequence is TGTGCCAGCAGCCCGATCCTGTCAGGCGGAGGATATGGCTACACCTTC. The encoded protein is CASSPILSGGGYGYTF.

V usage is TRBV6-5 and J usage is TRBJ1-2, with D perhaps matching TRBD1 (5 bases). Looked up from germline, CDR1 is MNHEY and CDR2 is SVGAGI. The CDR3 runs 14 residues. Trimming removed 6 bases at V and 3 bases at J, with 14 bases between. CDR3 sequence (DNA): TGTGCCAGCAGAGTGCGTCAGGGATACTATGGCTACACCTTC. It yields the protein CASRVRQGYYGYTF.

The V gene is TRBV11-2, the J gene TRBJ1-1; 11 bases are a match to TRBD1. The CDR3 runs to 15 residues. Germline CDR1 and CDR2: SGHAT and FQNNGV. V lost 3 bases to trimming and J lost 5 bases; unmatched junction nucleotides: 5. CDR3 sequence: CASSFSGTGGTEAFF. The CDR3 DNA is TGTGCCAGCAGCTTCTCCGGGACAGGGGGAACTGAAGCTTTCTTT.

This clone was recorded a few times. The chain employs TRBV18 and TRBJ1-5; D call uncertain. V was shortened by 2 bases and J by 3 bases, with 5 bases between the two germline ends. The length of the CDR3 is 13 residues. The germline V gene has CDR1 KGHSH and CDR2 LQKENI. As DNA, the CDR3 is TGTGCCAGCTCACCAGGAGACAATCAGCCCCAGCATTTT. Protein sequence: CASSPGDNQPQHF.

This sequence joins TRBV5-6 and TRBJ2-3; D uncertain. The CDR3 totals 12 residues. Germline V gene data show CDR1 as SGHDT and CDR2 as YYEEEE. V lost 10 bases to trimming and J lost 1 base, with 10 bases between them. Written as DNA, the CDR3 is TGTGCCTCTTACCGGGGCACAGATACGCAGTATTTT. Its translation is CASYRGTDTQYF.

The V gene is TRBV19, the J gene TRBJ2-7; tentative D call: TRBD2 (6 bases). Trimming removed 3 bases at V and 0 bases at J, with 12 bases between. The CDR3 spans 15 residues. Per germline, CDR1 LNHDA and CDR2 SQIVND (reference sequence). CDR3 protein: CASSITSLSSYEQYF. CDR3 DNA: TGTGCCAGTAGTATCACTAGCCTTAGCTCCTACGAGCAGTACTTC.

The chain recombines TRBV10-3 with TRBJ2-6, with D possibly being TRBD1 (6 bases). Germline values: CDR1 ENHRY, CDR2 SYGVKD. V lost 6 bases and J 4 bases, leaving 10 bases between the germline ends. The CDR3 contains 14 residues. CDR3 nucleotides: TGTGCCATCAGCCGGGACACCGGGGCCAACGTCCTGACTTTC. This encodes CAISRDTGANVLTF.

This clone appeared a single time. This sequence joins TRBV6-5 and TRBJ1-2; TRBD1 aligns across 12 bases. Germline lookup yields CDR1 MNHEY and CDR2 SVGAGI. The V gene end was trimmed by 0 bases and the J gene end by 7 bases; junction bases not matched to a gene: 3. The CDR3 is 15 amino acids. The DNA of the CDR3 is TGTGCCAGCAGTTACTCGGGACAGGGGGCCTTTGGCTACACCTTC. Its translation is CASSYSGQGAFGYTF.

This clone appeared a few times. The V and J genes are TRBV5-1 and TRBJ2-6; the D is unclear. The CDR3 extends over 16 amino acids. Germline assignment: CDR1 SGHRS and CDR2 YFSETQ. V gave up 0 bases and J gave up 1 base, with 8 bases separating them. The CDR3, as DNA: TGCGCCAGCAGCTTGGCGAGCGTTTCTGGGGCCAACGTCCTGACTTTC. This codes for CASSLASVSGANVLTF.

This chain connects TRBV29-1 to TRBJ1-4; D ambiguous. The CDR3 is made up of 12 amino acids. Trimming cost V 4 bases and J 2 bases, with 5 bases left between them. Germline-derived CDR1 and CDR2 are SQVTM and ANQGSEA. This chain's CDR3 is CSVVSTNEKLFF. The CDR3 bases are TGCAGCGTTGTATCGACTAATGAAAAACTGTTTTTT.

The chain recombines TRBV6-5 with TRBJ2-1; 8 nucleotides match TRBD1. The ends lost 2 bases at V and 4 bases at J; junction bases unmatched: 4. CDR1 is MNHEY, CDR2 SVGAGI, per germline. There are 15 residues in the CDR3. The CDR3 reads CASSYGTGHYNEQFF. Here the CDR3 DNA reads TGTGCCAGCAGTTACGGGACAGGACATTACAATGAGCAGTTCTTC.